These 20 T cell receptor beta chains came from one sample sequenced in a study of long-term antiretroviral therapy in people with HIV. Survey-level resolution applied to immunoSEQ assay v3.0. Using immunoSEQ multiplex PCR, the repertoire was profiled, and TCRdb retains in-frame clones only, with some absent. The sample carries 17,000 or so clones, roughly 96% recorded once. Sequencing was performed on unsorted PBMCs, taken more than 10 years after starting antiretroviral therapy. Receptors were obtained from a man aged 30 to 45 with HIV.

The chain is built from TRBV6-5 and TRBJ1-1; a weak D match, TRBD1 (6 bases). The V gene's germline CDR1 is MNHEY and CDR2 SVGAGI. V lost 5 bases and J 5 bases, leaving 15 bases between the germline ends. The CDR3 is made up of 14 amino acids. CDR3 sequence (DNA): TGTGCCAGCAGTCAACAGGGAAAAAGGACTGAAGCTTTCTTT. Its protein product is CASSQQGKRTEAFF.

CDR3 DNA: TGTGCCAGCGCTGCGACAGCAAACACCATATATTTT. Amino acid sequence: CASAATANTIYF. This chain connects TRBV2 to TRBJ1-3; possibly TRBD1 for D (5 bases). Trimming pared 8 bases from V and 6 bases from J, leaving 11 bases between. CDR3 length: 12 amino acids. CDR1 and CDR2 from the germline V gene are SNHLY and FYNNEI.

The chain is built from TRBV27 and TRBJ1-4; weak D call: TRBD1 (5 bases). The V gene lost 6 bases and the J gene lost 5 bases, with 25 bases spanning the gap. CDR1 and CDR2 from the germline V gene are MNHEY and SMNVEV (reference sequence). The CDR3 runs to 18 residues. The CDR3 bases are TGTGCCAGCAGCCCTAGGGGCTCGGGCCCTACGGGCAATGAAAAACTGTTTTTT. It is translated as CASSPRGSGPTGNEKLFF.

The V gene is TRBV5-1, the J gene TRBJ2-2; D is unclear. CDR1 and CDR2 (germline): SGHRS, YFSETQ. The CDR3 runs 14 residues. The V end was cut by 0 bases, the J end by 7 bases, with 10 bases between. As DNA, the CDR3 is TGCGCCAGCAGCTTGGACAGAAGTGGCGGGGAGCTGTTTTTT. Protein: CASSLDRSGGELFF.

The rearrangement joins TRBV7-2 to TRBJ2-5; D is perhaps TRBD2 (6 bases). This CDR3 spans 13 amino acids. CDR1 SGHTA and CDR2 FQGNSA come from the germline V gene. V was cut by 8 bases and J by 2 bases, with 12 bases left in between. The CDR3 sequence: CASGTYLQETQYF. In DNA form, the CDR3 reads TGTGCCAGCGGGACTTACCTACAAGAGACCCAGTACTTC.

This sequence joins TRBV6-6 and TRBJ1-5; D might be TRBD1 (6 bases). V lost 5 bases and J 6 bases, leaving 20 bases between the germline ends. There are 16 residues in the CDR3. Germline assignment: CDR1 MNHNY and CDR2 SVGAGI (reference sequence). CDR3 in amino acids: CASSLGAWGQGQPQHF. Written as DNA, the CDR3 is TGTGCCAGCAGTCTAGGGGCATGGGGGCAGGGTCAGCCCCAGCATTTT.

V usage is TRBV7-2 and J usage is TRBJ2-3, with 15 bases aligning to TRBD2. Germline trimming cut 7 bases from V and 4 bases from J; bases unmatched to any gene: 6. CDR1 SGHTA and CDR2 FQGNSA come from the germline V gene. The CDR3 sequence is 16 residues long. The CDR3, as DNA: TGTGCCAGCACCCCCGGACTAGCGGGGGGGTCAGATACGCAGTATTTT. It encodes CASTPGLAGGSDTQYF.

The gene calls are TRBV28 and TRBJ1-4; TRBD1 might be the D (5 bases). V was pared by 6 bases and J by 7 bases, with 21 bases between. The CDR3 extends over 16 amino acids. Germline values: CDR1 MDHEN, CDR2 SYDVKM. DNA for the CDR3: TGTGCCAGCAGATCCGGCACGAGGGGTTTTGTTGAAAAACTGTTTTTT. This codes for CASRSGTRGFVEKLFF.

The chain uses TRBV12-2 and TRBJ2-7; no DNA check was done on the table's D call, TRBD1. TRBV12-2 counts as a pseudogene. CDR3 length: 13 residues. The CDR3 DNA sequence: TGTGCAAGTCGCTGGATGGGGGCCCACGAGCAGTACTTC. Translation gives CASRWMGAHEQYF.

CDR3 nucleotide sequence: TGTGCCAGCAGCTTATCCGGGACAGGGTTGGGTGAGTGGGCTTTCTTT. It codes for CASSLSGTGLGEWAFF. This chain connects TRBV7-9 to TRBJ1-1; 9 bases agree with TRBD1. V lost 2 bases and J lost 11; bases outside the gene matches: 15. This CDR3 contains 16 residues. In germline, CDR1 is SEHNR, CDR2 FQNEAQ (reference sequence).

The chain recombines TRBV4-1 with TRBJ2-7; the D is unclear. V dropped 3 bases and J dropped 1 base, with 7 bases sitting between them. Per germline, CDR1 MGHRA and CDR2 YSYEKL. There are 13 residues in the CDR3. For the CDR3, the DNA is TGCGCCAGCAGCCATAGTGGGTCCTACGAGCAGTACTTC. Translating gives CASSHSGSYEQYF.

The CDR3 nucleotides read TGTGCCAGCAGCACCCAAGGGGAGGTGGAGACCCAGTACTTC. Its translation is CASSTQGEVETQYF. V gene TRBV6-5 combines with J gene TRBJ2-5; maybe TRBD2 (6 bases). The germline gives CDR1 MNHEY, CDR2 SVGAGI. The CDR3 is made up of 14 amino acids. V was trimmed by 6 bases and J by 5 bases, leaving 16 bases between them.

The V call is TRBV5-6, the J call TRBJ2-6; D not certain. The germline CDR1 and CDR2 sequences are SGHDT and YYEEEE. The CDR3 length is 15 residues. Deletions cut 4 bases from V and 0 bases from J, with 8 bases between. CDR3 region: CASSRGVSGANVLTF. CDR3 in DNA: TGTGCCAGCAGCCGAGGCGTCTCTGGGGCCAACGTCCTGACTTTC.

The chain employs TRBV15 and TRBJ1-6; 9 nucleotides agree with TRBD1. Trimming took 4 bases from V and 13 from J; bases not matched to a gene: 14. This CDR3 is 16 amino acids long. The V gene's germline CDR1 is LNHNV and CDR2 YYDKDF (reference sequence). This chain's CDR3 is CATSTHAGTGRGPLHF. The CDR3 DNA follows: TGTGCCACCAGCACACACGCCGGGACAGGGAGAGGGCCCCTCCACTTT.

J is TRBJ2-7 and V is TRBV28; 7 positions agree with TRBD1. CDR3 length: 15 amino acids. Per the germline V gene, CDR1 is MDHEN and CDR2 is SYDVKM. J lost 2 bases, V lost 1 base, and 5 bases had no gene match. Here the CDR3 reads CASSLFRQGTYEQYF. CDR3 nucleotides: TGTGCCAGCAGTTTATTCCGACAGGGCACCTACGAGCAGTACTTC.

The chain is built from TRBV2 and TRBJ1-5; D possibly corresponds to TRBD1 (6 bases). CDR1 and CDR2 from the germline V gene are SNHLY and FYNNEI. The V end was cut by 6 bases, the J end by 5 bases, with 8 bases between. This CDR3 has 12 amino acids. The CDR3 here is CASSYRDQPQHF. In DNA form, the CDR3 reads TGTGCCAGCAGCTACAGGGATCAGCCCCAGCATTTT.

V and J are TRBV7-3 and TRBJ2-5; the match to TRBD1 covers 7 bases. The V segment lost 5 bases and the J segment 4 bases; nucleotides outside the gene matches: 4. CDR3 size: 13 residues. Germline CDR1 is SGHTA and CDR2 is FQGTGA. As DNA, the CDR3 is TGTGCCAGCAGCGAGGGGGCCACAGAGACCCAGTACTTC. This codes for CASSEGATETQYF.

The chain uses TRBV4-1 and TRBJ2-3; the D gene is possibly TRBD1 (6 bases). The CDR3 contains 15 residues. Trimming shortened V by 1 base and J by 12 bases, and 20 bases separated the two germline ends. Per the germline V gene, CDR1 is MGHRA and CDR2 is YSYEKL. CDR3 protein: CASSQGGDRLVGQYF. The DNA of the CDR3 is TGCGCCAGCAGCCAAGGCGGTGACAGGCTGGTTGGACAGTATTTT.

The chain employs TRBV21-1 and TRBJ1-5. TRBV21-1 is tagged as a pseudogene. The CDR3 totals 16 residues. The CDR3 spells CASSKETRTRNQPQHF. As DNA, the CDR3 is TGTGCCAGCAGCAAAGAAACTAGGACACGGAATCAGCCCCAGCATTTT.

The rearrangement uses TRBV7-8 and TRBJ2-7, with D tentatively TRBD1 (6 bases). The CDR3 consists of 15 residues. Germline V gives CDR1 SGHVS, CDR2 FQNEAQ. V lost 4 bases to trimming and J lost 3 bases, with 16 bases between them. The CDR3 DNA sequence: TGTGCCAGCAGCTCCGCCGGGACAAGGGTCTACGAGCAGTACTTC. Translating gives CASSSAGTRVYEQYF.